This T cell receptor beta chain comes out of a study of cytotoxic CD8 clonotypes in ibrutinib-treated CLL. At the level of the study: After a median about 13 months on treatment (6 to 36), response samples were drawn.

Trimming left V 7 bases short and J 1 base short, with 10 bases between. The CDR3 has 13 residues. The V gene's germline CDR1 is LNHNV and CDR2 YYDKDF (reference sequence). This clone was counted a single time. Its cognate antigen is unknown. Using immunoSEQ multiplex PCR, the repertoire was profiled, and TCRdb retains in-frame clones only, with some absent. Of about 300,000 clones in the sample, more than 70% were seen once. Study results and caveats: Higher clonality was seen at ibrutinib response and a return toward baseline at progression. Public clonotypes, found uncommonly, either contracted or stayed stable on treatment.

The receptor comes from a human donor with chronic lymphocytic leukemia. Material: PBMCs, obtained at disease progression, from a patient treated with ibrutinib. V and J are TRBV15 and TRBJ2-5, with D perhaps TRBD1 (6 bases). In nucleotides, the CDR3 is TGTGCCACCAAAAAGGACAGCCAAGAGACCCAGTACTTC. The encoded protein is CATKKDSQETQYF. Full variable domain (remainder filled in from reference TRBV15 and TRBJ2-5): DAMVIQNPRYQVTQFGKPVTLSCSQTLNHNVMYWYQQKSSQAPKLLFHYYDKDFNNEADTPDNFQSRRPNTSFCFLDIRSPGLGDTAMYLCATKKDSQETQYFGPGTRLLVL.